This T cell receptor (beta chain) is drawn from a study of blood T cell repertoires in COVID-19. Study-level information: Samples of COVID-19 (acute and convalescent) were obtained from the United States, Italy and Spain. From T cells, B-cell-depleted T cells, or PBMCs came the material, which was cDNA or gDNA.

In the original analysis: Estimation of nucleated cell counts relied on the amplification of reference gene primers. Sequenced by immunoSEQ multiplex PCR; TCRdb stores in-frame clones only, minus some. V and J calls and clone size come straight from that table; D and trimming were deduced from the DNA. The table includes tens of thousands of clones, more than 85% detected once. This clone was counted a few times. The CDR3 has 13 residues. Germline V lookup: CDR1 ENHRY, CDR2 SYGVKD. V lost 5 bases and J 7 bases, leaving 14 bases between the germline ends. The chain carries TRBV10-3 and TRBJ1-2, with D possibly being TRBD1 (6 bases). Sample: peripheral blood. The origin of this receptor is a human donor with active COVID-19. The donor label of this sample is uncertain. The CDR3 DNA is TGTGCCATCAGTAAAAAACAGGGATCTGGCTACACCTTC. It yields the protein CAISKKQGSGYTF.